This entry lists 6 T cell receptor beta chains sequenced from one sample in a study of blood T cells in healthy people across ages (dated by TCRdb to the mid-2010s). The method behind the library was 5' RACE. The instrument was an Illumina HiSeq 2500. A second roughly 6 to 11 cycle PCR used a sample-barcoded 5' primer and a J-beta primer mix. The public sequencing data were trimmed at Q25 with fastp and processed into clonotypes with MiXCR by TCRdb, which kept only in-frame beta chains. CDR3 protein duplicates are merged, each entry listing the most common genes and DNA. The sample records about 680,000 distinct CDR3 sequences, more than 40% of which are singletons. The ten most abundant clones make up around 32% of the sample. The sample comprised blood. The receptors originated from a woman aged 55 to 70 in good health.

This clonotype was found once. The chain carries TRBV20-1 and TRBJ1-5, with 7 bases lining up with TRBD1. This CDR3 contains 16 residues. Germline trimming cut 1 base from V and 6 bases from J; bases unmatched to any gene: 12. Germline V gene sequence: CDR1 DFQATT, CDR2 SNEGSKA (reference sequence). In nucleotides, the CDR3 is TGCAGTGCTAGAGGGGGCGGGAGGGGGCAGTCTCAGCCCCAGCATTTT. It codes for CSARGGGRGQSQPQHF.

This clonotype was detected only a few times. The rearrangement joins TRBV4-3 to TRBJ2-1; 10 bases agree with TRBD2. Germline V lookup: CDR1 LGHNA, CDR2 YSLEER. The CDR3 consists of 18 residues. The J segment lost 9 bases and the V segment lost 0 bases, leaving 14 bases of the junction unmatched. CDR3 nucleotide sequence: TGCGCCAGCAGCCAAGATTGGGACAGCGGGGGGGGATCGGGTGAGCAGTTCTTC. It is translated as CASSQDWDSGGGSGEQFF.

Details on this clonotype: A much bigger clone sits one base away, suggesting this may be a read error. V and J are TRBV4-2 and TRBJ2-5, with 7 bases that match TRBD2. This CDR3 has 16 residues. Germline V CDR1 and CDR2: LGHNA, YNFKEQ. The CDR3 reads CARSQNPPASGETQYF. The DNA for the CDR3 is TGTGCCCGCAGCCAGAACCCCCCGGCTAGCGGAGAGACCCAGTACTTC.

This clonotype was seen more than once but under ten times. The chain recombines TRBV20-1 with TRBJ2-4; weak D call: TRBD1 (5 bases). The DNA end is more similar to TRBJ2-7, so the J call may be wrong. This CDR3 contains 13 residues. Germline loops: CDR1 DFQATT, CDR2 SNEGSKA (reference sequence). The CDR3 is CSARGRRNDEQYF. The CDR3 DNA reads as TGCAGTGCTAGGGGGCGCCGGAATGACGAGCAGTACTTC.

CDR3 nucleotide sequence: TGCAGTGCTAGTTCTTCACGGGACGGCTTAAATCAGCCCCAGCATTTT. Its protein is CSASSSRDGLNQPQHF. This chain uses TRBV20-1 with TRBJ1-5; D is possibly TRBD1 (5 bases). Between the trimmed V and J ends, which lost 3 bases and 4 bases, there was a span of 19 bases. Germline assignment: CDR1 DFQATT and CDR2 SNEGSKA (reference sequence). CDR3 size: 16 residues.

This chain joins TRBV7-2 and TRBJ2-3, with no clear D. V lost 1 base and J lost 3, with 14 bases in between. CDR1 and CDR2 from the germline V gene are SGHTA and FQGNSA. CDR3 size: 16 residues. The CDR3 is CASSLGLRGRTDTQYF. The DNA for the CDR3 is TGTGCCAGCAGCTTAGGCCTCAGAGGTCGGACAGATACGCAGTATTTT.